This T cell receptor (beta chain) was found in a study of blood T cells in healthy people across ages (dated by TCRdb to 2015 to 2017). In terms of the full investigation: In model experiments, template switching captured roughly one uniquely barcoded TCR beta cDNA molecule for every two T cells. Using the same blood draw, the study looked at two additional independent replicas of 1 million unique cDNA reads for two donors, one aged 18 to 29 and the other aged 80 or older. Four age groups were formed from the donors: young (average about 16 years), middle-aged (around 41), aged (62) and long-lived (roughly 88). To avoid experimental bias, donors of different ages were randomly spread across the sequencing lanes. Age-related changes in TCR beta repertoire diversity were measured in the study by deep sequencing normalized with unique cDNA molecular identifiers.

Library preparation was by 5' RACE. Sequencing instrument: Illumina HiSeq 2500. A second PCR of roughly 6 to 12 cycles was run with a J-beta primer mix and a sample-barcoded 5' primer. Each TCR beta cDNA molecule received a unique molecular identifier from a template-switch 5' adaptor carrying 12 random nucleotides. Each sample yielded at least 2.5 million CDR3-containing paired-end reads. The Mint cDNA synthesis kit, primed by a TRBC-specific oligonucleotide, was used to synthesize first-strand cDNA from all RNA. All cDNA was treated with uracil-DNA glycosylase and then went through a first 18-cycle PCR with the universal primers M1SS and BC2_uni_R. The paper's data handling went like this. For normalization, 1 million high-quality reads were randomly selected from each sample, with every read carrying a distinct molecular identifier. Reads sharing molecular identifiers were discarded rather than binned into consensus sequences. MiTCR, with a Q25 quality threshold and the strictest error-elimination algorithm, was used for CDR3 identification, clonotype clustering and error correction. A nonparametric unseen species model with Euler transformation was used to estimate a lower bound on total TCR beta diversity. TCRdb ran its own pipeline on the public reads, namely fastp trimming at Q25 and MiXCR clone calling, and kept in-frame beta chains. Each entry is one CDR3 protein sequence, shown with its most common DNA and genes. TCRdb assigned the V and J calls; the authors' analysis was not used. For this sample the table gives 1.5 million to 1.8 million distinct CDR3 sequences, of which approximately 42% were detected only once. Together, the top ten hold just over 4% of the sample.

Looking up the germline V gene yields CDR1 SGHAT and CDR2 FQNNGV. From the cysteine through the phenylalanine, the CDR3 covers 16 amino acids. The read is trimmed to its CDR3 DNA, 48 bases read in frame from base 1. V loses 3 bases at its end and J loses 3 bases; junction bases beyond the gene matches: 8. Broader findings and caveats from the paper: Since profiling was done on bulk unsorted PBMCs, naive and antigen-experienced compartments could not be conclusively compared. Observed TCR beta diversity per million T cells fell roughly linearly with age, and a significant reduction was already apparent by age around 40. Estimates of total diversity from one million sequenced T cells were regarded as lower bounds and underestimates. The CMV infection status of donors was not known, potentially confounding age-related changes in expanded clonotypes. Compared with the aged group, the long-lived group had more naive CD4+ T cells, fewer expanded clones and increased TCR diversity, a pattern suggesting age selection. Observed TCR beta diversity correlated strongly with the percentage of naive T cells measured by flow cytometry.

The approximately 40 donors, aged roughly 6 to 100 years, were systemically healthy Caucasian individuals from Russia. Each donor gave about 9.2 milliliters of peripheral blood, drawn into EDTA-treated Vacutainer tubes. Ficoll-Paque density-gradient centrifugation was used to isolate PBMCs, with at least 6.5 million per sample. Total RNA was extracted from PBMCs with Trizol reagent, with at least 6 micrograms obtained per sample. The percentages of naive CD45RAhigh/CD27high T cells were determined by flow cytometry on a PBMC aliquot from every donor. On this clonotype itself: Which antigen it targets is not known. Base-call qualities are not available, and no considerably larger clone is one nucleotide away.

The origin of this receptor is a woman between 18 and 29 years old in good health. This chain is built from TRBV11-2 and TRBJ2-3; TRBD2 agrees with 8 junctional bases. Material for sequencing was blood. The bases are TGTGCCAGCAGCTTTAGCACCGGGACTAGGACAGATACGCAGTATTTT. This translates into CASSFSTGTRTDTQYF.